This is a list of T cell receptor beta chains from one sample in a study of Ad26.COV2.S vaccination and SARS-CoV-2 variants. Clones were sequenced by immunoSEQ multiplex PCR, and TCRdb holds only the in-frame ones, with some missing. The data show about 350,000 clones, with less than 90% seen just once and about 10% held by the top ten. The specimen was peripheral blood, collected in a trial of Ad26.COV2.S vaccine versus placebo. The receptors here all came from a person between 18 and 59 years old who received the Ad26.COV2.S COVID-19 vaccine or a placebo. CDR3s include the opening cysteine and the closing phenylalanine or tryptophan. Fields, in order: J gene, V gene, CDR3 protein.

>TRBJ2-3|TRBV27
CASSGMPGGRDTQYF
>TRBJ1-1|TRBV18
CASSSQGVTEAFF
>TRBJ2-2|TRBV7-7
CASSPLGGGTGELFF
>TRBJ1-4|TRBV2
CASSEESEKLFF
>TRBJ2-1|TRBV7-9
CASSLLTDYNEQFF
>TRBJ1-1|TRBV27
CASSGGQGETEAFF
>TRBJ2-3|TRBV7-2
CASSSSGHSTDTQYF
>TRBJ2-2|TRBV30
CAWSGGTGELFF
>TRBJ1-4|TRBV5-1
CASSSNTGTRIEKLFF
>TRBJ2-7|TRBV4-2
CASSPRVAGVGHEQYF
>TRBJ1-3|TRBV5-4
CASSFGGAGSGNTIYF
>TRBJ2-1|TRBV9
CASSVDVSSYNEQFF
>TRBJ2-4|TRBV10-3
CAISELDVAKNIQYF
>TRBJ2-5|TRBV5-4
CASSVKRGQETQYF
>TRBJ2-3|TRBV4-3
CASSQEPALAGVTDTQYF
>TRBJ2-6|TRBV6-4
CASRQGSSGANVLTF